This T cell receptor beta chain was recovered during a study of identical twins. Study-wide results and limits: The study found that models underestimated out-of-frame TCR alpha sharing in monozygotic twins.

In the case of this clonotype: The antigen is unknown.

CDR3 length: 14 amino acids. Trimming took off 0 bases at V and 8 bases at J, with 14 bases between the two ends. CDR1 is DFQATT, CDR2 SNEGSKA, per germline (reference sequence). TCRdb recomputed calls from the 5' RACE reads with MiXCR, one row per CDR3 protein. The sample lists hundreds of thousands of distinct CDR3 sequences; roughly 8% were seen once. The same sample was also used in a study of yellow fever vaccine responses in identical twins.

The receptor was derived from a woman younger than 35 in good health. The specimen was PBMCs. This chain joins TRBV20-1 and TRBJ2-1; TRBD2 is a possible D gene (6 bases). In DNA form, the CDR3 reads TGCAGTGCTAGAGAGCTGACTAGATTGGATGAGCAGTTCTTC. Its translation: CSARELTRLDEQFF.